This T cell receptor (beta chain) was observed in a study of patients and donors after allogeneic stem cell transplantation. The germline CDR1 and CDR2 sequences are SGHRS and YFSETQ. Trimming shortened V by 1 base and J by 1 base, and 9 bases separated the two germline ends. This CDR3 contains 14 residues. This clonotype was observed a few times. TCRdb redid the calling of the RT-PCR reads with MiXCR, one entry per CDR3 protein. There are 70,000 to 75,000 distinct CDR3 sequences in the sample; more than 20% occur only once, and 26% lies in the top ten. The source of this sequence is a human donor who was either an allogeneic HSCT recipient or a stem cell or donor lymphocyte infusion donor (not recorded which). It is not recorded whose cells these are; they may come from a transplant donor. The sample comprised blood, either unsorted or a sorted T cell fraction (not recorded which). This chain joins TRBV5-1 and TRBJ2-7; perhaps D is TRBD1 or TRBD2 (5 bases each). CDR3 residues: CASSLIGTSYEQYF. CDR3 nucleotides: TGCGCCAGCAGCTTGATTGGGACGTCCTACGAGCAGTACTTC.